This TCR beta chain was identified in a study of blood T cell repertoires in COVID-19. Study context: Researchers got acute and convalescent COVID-19 samples from the United States, Italy and Spain. T cells, B-cell-depleted T cells, or PBMCs supplied cDNA or gDNA.

Per the original data handling: Reference gene primer amplification yielded estimated nucleated cell counts. Profiling relied on immunoSEQ multiplex PCR, and the TCRdb table lists in-frame clones only, not all of them. The V and J calls and clone size were taken over from that table, and D and trimming were inferred from the DNA. The sample contains under 300,000 clones, around 83% of which appear only once. This CDR3 has 12 residues. V gave up 6 bases and J gave up 7 bases; unmatched junction bases: 2. Germline loops: CDR1 SGHNT, CDR2 YYREEE (reference sequence). The sequenced sample consisted of peripheral blood. The V call is TRBV5-4, the J call TRBJ1-5; 9 bases map to TRBD1. The sequence was obtained from a woman over 75 with acute or convalescent COVID-19. The chain's CDR3 is CASKDRGQPQHF. CDR3 nucleotide sequence: TGTGCCAGCAAGGACAGGGGACAGCCCCAGCATTTT.